Sequencing of this T cell receptor (beta chain) was carried out in a study of graft-versus-host responses after intestinal transplantation. Across the study: Multivisceral, liver-intestinal, or isolated intestinal transplants were received by the recipients. Anti-thymocyte globulin was used for induction in all recipients, who then took tacrolimus and steroids for 3 to 4 years.

As regards this clone: Antigen specificity is unknown.

Study-level findings and limits: The study found high graft-versus-host to host-versus-graft clonal ratios in allografts of patients with graft-donor T cell macrochimerism.

TCRdb keeps only in-frame clones here, not all; method: immunoSEQ multiplex PCR. The sample consists of fewer than 110,000 clones, approximately 90% of them appearing once. CDR1 MDHEN and CDR2 SYDVKM come from the germline V gene. V gave up 2 bases and J gave up 5 bases; unmatched junction bases: 2. This CDR3 has 14 amino acids. This chain links TRBV28 with TRBJ1-5, with TRBD1 identical over 8 bases. The TCR originated in a human donor who was the organ donor for an intestinal transplant. Sequenced here: unstimulated CD4+ T cells sorted from spleen or lymph node cells, sampled before transplant. The CDR3 DNA follows: TGTGCCAGCAGTTTAGGGACAGGCTATCAGCCCCAGCATTTT. Translation gives CASSLGTGYQPQHF.